Below are 14 T cell receptor beta chains sequenced from a single sample in a study of cytomegalovirus exposure and HLA in healthy donors (dated 2017 in TCRdb). Library preparation used the immunoSEQ multiplex PCR assay. For the multiplex PCR, a mixture combining 60 forward primers for TCR Vbeta segments and 13 reverse primers for TCR Jbeta segments was used. The table was pulled from immuneACCESS by TCRdb, which kept in-frame rearrangements only. Such tables lose some clones; where checked, under half of the loss comes from unresolved V genes, and the rest has no known cause. The sample data list fewer than 300,000 clones, and just over 85% of these were observed just once. The ten most abundant clones make up approximately 4.3% of the sample. The specimen was PBMCs. The receptors were sampled from a man aged 35 to 55 in good health and CMV-seropositive.

This chain links TRBV2 with TRBJ1-2; maybe TRBD1 (5 bases). CDR3 length equals 13 residues. The V gene's germline CDR1 is SNHLY and CDR2 FYNNEI. Trimming cost V 8 bases and J 3 bases, with 13 bases left between them. This CDR3 reads CASGSGQDYGYTF. In DNA form, the CDR3 reads TGTGCCAGCGGATCAGGACAAGACTATGGCTACACCTTC.

The V call is TRBV7-9, the J call TRBJ1-2; no firm D call. The V end lost 4 bases, the J end lost 8 bases, and 17 bases lay between the germline ends. Germline V CDR1 and CDR2: SEHNR, FQNEAQ (reference sequence). The length of the CDR3 is 14 residues. For the CDR3, the DNA is TGTGCCAGCAGCTCGGTGGTCGGTAACTCGGGCTACACCTTC. Protein: CASSSVVGNSGYTF.

This chain uses TRBV6-6 with TRBJ1-2, with 9 bases fitting TRBD1. Germline V gives CDR1 MNHNY, CDR2 SVGAGI (reference sequence). Unmatched junction bases numbered 8, after V lost 5 bases and J lost 4 bases. This CDR3 contains 15 residues. The CDR3 loop reads CASSTQGAGGYGYTF. The CDR3 bases are TGTGCCAGCAGTACACAGGGGGCTGGTGGCTATGGCTACACCTTC.

This sequence joins TRBV15 and TRBJ1-5; no clear D gene. The CDR3 has 15 residues. Germline-derived CDR1 and CDR2 are LNHNV and YYDKDF (reference sequence). The germline V and J ends were trimmed by 0 bases and 6 bases, with 12 bases remaining between them. CDR3 amino acids: CATSRDLAGAQPQHF. The DNA for the CDR3 is TGTGCCACCAGCAGAGATCTGGCAGGCGCTCAGCCCCAGCATTTT.

CDR3 protein: CASSERGEPPQYF. The CDR3 DNA reads as TGTGCCAGCAGTGAACGGGGGGAGCCCCCGCAGTACTTC. V and J are TRBV2 and TRBJ2-7; TRBD2 matches 7 bases. The germline V gene has CDR1 SNHLY and CDR2 FYNNEI. This CDR3 spans 13 amino acids. The V segment lost 2 bases and the J segment 9 bases; nucleotides outside the gene matches: 7.

The chain joins TRBV27 to TRBJ2-7; maybe TRBD2 (5 bases). The CDR3 is 16 residues long. V lost 3 bases and J 1 base, leaving 16 bases between the germline ends. Germline V CDR1 and CDR2: MNHEY, SMNVEV (reference sequence). CDR3 residues: CASSFNEGALSYEQYF. As DNA, the CDR3 is TGTGCCAGCAGTTTTAACGAGGGAGCACTATCCTACGAGCAGTACTTC.

The V gene is TRBV27, the J gene TRBJ2-1, with 7 positions matching TRBD2. V was clipped by 3 bases and J by 7 bases; unmatched bases: 9. This CDR3 is built from 15 residues. Germline CDR1 MNHEY, CDR2 SMNVEV (reference sequence). The CDR3 coding sequence is TGTGCCAGCAGTTTTATCGCGGGGGAGGGGAATGAGCAGTTCTTC. Encoded protein: CASSFIAGEGNEQFF.

J is TRBJ2-7 and V is TRBV7-2, with 9 bases matching TRBD1. CDR1 and CDR2 from the germline V gene are SGHTA and FQGNSA. V shed 3 bases, J shed 2 bases, and the junction held 5 bases outside the gene matches. The CDR3 runs 15 residues. The CDR3 sequence is CASSFARDRAYEQYF. As DNA, the CDR3 is TGTGCCAGCAGCTTTGCCCGGGACAGGGCCTACGAGCAGTACTTC.

This sequence joins TRBV19 and TRBJ2-3; TRBD1 aligns across 12 bases. Germline CDR1 LNHDA, CDR2 SQIVND (reference sequence). The V and J ends lost 7 bases and 6 bases, in that order; junction bases with no gene match: 8. This CDR3 has 15 residues. CDR3 protein: CASKGGTGGLDTQYF. CDR3 coding DNA: TGTGCCAGTAAGGGGGGGACAGGGGGCTTGGATACGCAGTATTTT.

The sample holds one count of this clone. The gene calls are TRBV19 and TRBJ2-1; 11 bases align to TRBD2. The germline V gene encodes CDR1 LNHDA and CDR2 SQIVND (reference sequence). J was trimmed by 9 bases and V by 4 bases; bases with no gene match: 2. This CDR3 is 13 amino acids long. The CDR3 nucleotides read TGTGCCAGTAGTAGGGGACTAGCGGTTGAGCAGTTCTTC. This codes for CASSRGLAVEQFF.

The genes are TRBV7-2 and TRBJ1-3, with D hard to call. With 1 base removed from V and 3 bases from J, the gap between germline ends came to 13 bases. Looked up from germline, CDR1 is SGHTA and CDR2 is FQGNSA. The CDR3 has 16 amino acids. For the CDR3, the DNA is TGTGCCAGCAGCTTAGGGGGAGAGGGTCTTGGAAACACCATATATTTT. Protein product: CASSLGGEGLGNTIYF.

The V call is TRBV2, the J call TRBJ1-5; 9 bases map to TRBD1. Germline trimming cut 7 bases from V and 6 bases from J; bases unmatched to any gene: 7. The CDR3 has 14 residues. Germline V gene sequence: CDR1 SNHLY, CDR2 FYNNEI. CDR3 sequence (DNA): TGTGCCAGCACGAAGACAGGGGGTGTTCAGCCCCAGCATTTT. It codes for CASTKTGGVQPQHF.

The chain combines TRBV30 with TRBJ2-7, with 8 bases aligning to TRBD1. The CDR3 is made up of 15 amino acids. CDR1 and CDR2 from the germline V gene are GTSNPN and SVGIG (reference sequence). V lost 3 bases and J lost 5; bases outside the gene matches: 12. DNA for the CDR3: TGTGCCTGGAGCGTTCTAGACAGGGGAGACGACGAGCAGTACTTC. It yields the protein CAWSVLDRGDDEQYF.

This clone is a singleton in its sample. The V and J genes are TRBV2 and TRBJ2-5; TRBD2 might be the D (6 bases). The V gene lost 6 bases and the J gene lost 5 bases, with 19 bases spanning the gap. The CDR3 runs 15 residues. Germline values: CDR1 SNHLY, CDR2 FYNNEI. This CDR3 reads CASSVLAGQRETQYF. The CDR3 coding sequence is TGTGCCAGCAGCGTACTAGCAGGGCAGAGGGAGACCCAGTACTTC.